This T cell receptor beta chain was retrieved from a study of patients and donors after allogeneic stem cell transplantation (dated by TCRdb to between 2020 and 2021). The library was made by RT-PCR. The instrument was a NextSeq 550. TCRdb reworked the public reads: Q25 trimming with fastp, MiXCR clone assembly, productive beta chains retained. Here each entry gathers all rows of one CDR3 protein and keeps the most common genes and DNA. This sample gives some 150,000 distinct CDR3 sequences in total; approximately 40% of them show up just once. Around 50% of the sample is held by the ten biggest clonotypes. Taken from cysteine to phenylalanine, the CDR3 has 14 residues. The entry retains the CDR3 DNA only, 42 bases that are in frame from base 1. V is cut by 5 bases and J by 5 bases, and the space between the germline ends is 10 bases. This clonotype was seen a few times. Its recognized antigen is unknown. The record has no base qualities; no much larger clone is one base away.

The chain is made from TRBV12-3 or TRBV12-4 and TRBJ1-6; perhaps TRBD1 is the D gene, with 6 bases matching. This TCR was sampled from a human donor who was either an allogeneic HSCT recipient or a stem cell or donor lymphocyte infusion donor (not recorded which). It is not recorded whose cells these are; they may come from a transplant donor. Source material: blood, either unsorted or a sorted T cell fraction (not recorded which). The DNA sequence follows: TGTGCCAGCAGTCGGACAGAGAATAATTCACCCCTCCACTTT. It encodes CASSRTENNSPLHF.